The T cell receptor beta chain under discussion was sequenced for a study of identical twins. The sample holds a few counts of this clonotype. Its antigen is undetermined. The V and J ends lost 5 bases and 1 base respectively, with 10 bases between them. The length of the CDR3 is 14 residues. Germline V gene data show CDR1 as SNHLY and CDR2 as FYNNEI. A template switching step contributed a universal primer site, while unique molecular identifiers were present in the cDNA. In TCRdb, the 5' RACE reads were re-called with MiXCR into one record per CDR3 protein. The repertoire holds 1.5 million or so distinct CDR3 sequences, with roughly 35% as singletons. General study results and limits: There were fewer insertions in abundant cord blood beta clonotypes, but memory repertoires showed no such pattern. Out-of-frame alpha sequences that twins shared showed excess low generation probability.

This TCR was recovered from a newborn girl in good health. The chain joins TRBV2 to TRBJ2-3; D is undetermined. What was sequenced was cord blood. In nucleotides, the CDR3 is TGTGCCAGCAGTCCCCAGCCCGGCACAGATACGCAGTATTTT. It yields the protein CASSPQPGTDTQYF.